The sequence of this T cell receptor beta chain was determined in a study of T cells expressing NK-cell markers. About the study: Seven donors tested HCMV-seropositive and one tested seronegative among the eight sequenced.

Using the 5' RACE reads, TCRdb records one entry per CDR3 protein without DNA. This sample's clone table lists some 390,000 distinct CDR3 sequences. Remarks on this clonotype: The antigen is undetermined.

Broader study findings: Dominant NKG2C+ clonotypes in roughly 6 donors made up about 1.0-8% of CD8+ T cells.

This TCR came from a woman aged 45-59 years in good health. Sequenced material: blood T cells: a sorted CD56 or NKG2C T cell subset, CD4+ or CD8+ T cells, or bulk PBMC T cells (not recorded which).

The CDR3 loop reads CSALSQEGSYNEQFF. The chain employs TRBV20-1 and TRBJ2-1; TCRdb's D call, TRBD1, is unchecked because there is no DNA. The CDR3 covers 15 residues. Germline V lookup: CDR1 DFQATT, CDR2 SNEGSKA (reference sequence).